Listed below are T cell receptor beta chains from one sample, sequenced in a study of CD8 T cells in ankylosing spondylitis. TCRdb ran MiXCR on the 5' RACE reads and lists one entry per CDR3 protein. The sample shows under 950,000 distinct CDR3 sequences, 15% to 20% of them seen only once. Sequencing was performed on blood, either unsorted or a sorted T cell fraction (not recorded which). Receptors originate from a male donor with ankylosing spondylitis. The CDR3 runs from the conserved cysteine through the conserved F or W. Fields, in order: V gene, J gene, CDR3 protein.

V: TRBV11-1
J: TRBJ2-1
CDR3: CASSSRTGTRLAGFSYNEQFF

V: TRBV6-2/TRBV6-3
J: TRBJ2-4
CDR3: CASSYAGVNIQYF

V: TRBV3-1
J: TRBJ2-3
CDR3: CASSPDRGGHTDTQYF

V: TRBV20-1
J: TRBJ1-5
CDR3: CSAREVTTTGSNQPQHF

V: TRBV24-1
J: TRBJ2-3
CDR3: CATSDREPGANTDTQYF

V: TRBV20-1
J: TRBJ2-3
CDR3: CSARYAGGPTDTQYF

V: TRBV4-1
J: TRBJ1-1
CDR3: CASSQGGGGMNTEAFF

V: TRBV5-1
J: TRBJ1-6
CDR3: CASSLGGGDGSPLHF

V: TRBV30
J: TRBJ2-3
CDR3: CAWLPRRASTDTQYF

V: TRBV28
J: TRBJ1-6
CDR3: CASSEPNRASSYNSPLHF

V: TRBV20-1
J: TRBJ2-2
CDR3: CSAPGLAENTGELFF

V: TRBV28
J: TRBJ2-2
CDR3: CASSWYASAGELFF

V: TRBV12-3/TRBV12-4
J: TRBJ2-1
CDR3: CASRLQGAVYEQFF

V: TRBV7-2
J: TRBJ2-1
CDR3: CASSSTPRTLGEEQFF

V: TRBV12-3/TRBV12-4
J: TRBJ2-1
CDR3: CASRLRLAGDTEQFF

V: TRBV7-2
J: TRBJ2-3
CDR3: CASSFPSGSLVDTQYF

V: TRBV27
J: TRBJ2-7
CDR3: CASSLSQLLTEQYF

V: TRBV5-1
J: TRBJ2-7
CDR3: CASTQGGSYEQYF

V: TRBV7-2
J: TRBJ1-4
CDR3: CASSELTLAELFF

V: TRBV6-2/TRBV6-3
J: TRBJ1-6
CDR3: CASSVRENSPLHF

V: TRBV5-6
J: TRBJ2-4
CDR3: CASSEDRENIQYF

V: TRBV5-1
J: TRBJ2-7
CDR3: CASSGGLAITTYEQYF

V: TRBV12-3/TRBV12-4
J: TRBJ1-3
CDR3: CASALGALGNTIYF